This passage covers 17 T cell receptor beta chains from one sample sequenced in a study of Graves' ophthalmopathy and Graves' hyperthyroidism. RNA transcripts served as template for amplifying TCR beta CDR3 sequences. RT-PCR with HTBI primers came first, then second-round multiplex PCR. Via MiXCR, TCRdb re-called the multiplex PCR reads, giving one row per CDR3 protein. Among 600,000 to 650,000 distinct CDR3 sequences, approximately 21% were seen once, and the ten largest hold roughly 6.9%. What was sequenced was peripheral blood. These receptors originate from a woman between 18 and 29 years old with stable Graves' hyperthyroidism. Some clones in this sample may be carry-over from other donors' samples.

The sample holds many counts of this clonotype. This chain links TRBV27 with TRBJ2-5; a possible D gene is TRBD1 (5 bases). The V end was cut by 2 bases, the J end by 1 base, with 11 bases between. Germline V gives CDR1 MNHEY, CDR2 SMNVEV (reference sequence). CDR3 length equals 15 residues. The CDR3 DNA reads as TGTGCCAGCAGTTTACAGGACACCTTCCAAGAGACCCAGTACTTC. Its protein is CASSLQDTFQETQYF.

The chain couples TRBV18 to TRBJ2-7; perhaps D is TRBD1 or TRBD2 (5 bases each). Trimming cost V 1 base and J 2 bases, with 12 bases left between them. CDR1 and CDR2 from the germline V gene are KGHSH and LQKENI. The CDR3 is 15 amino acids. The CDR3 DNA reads TGTGCCAGCTCACCACAGGGGACGCCTCCCTACGAGCAGTACTTC. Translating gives CASSPQGTPPYEQYF.

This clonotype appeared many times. Written as DNA, the CDR3 is TGTGCCAGCAGTTTTGGGACTAGTGAATACGAGCAGTACTTC. Translating gives CASSFGTSEYEQYF. The J gene is TRBJ2-7, the V gene TRBV28; 8 nucleotides align to TRBD2. CDR1 MDHEN and CDR2 SYDVKM come from the germline V gene. The V segment lost 3 bases and the J segment 4 bases; nucleotides outside the gene matches: 5. The length of the CDR3 is 14 residues.

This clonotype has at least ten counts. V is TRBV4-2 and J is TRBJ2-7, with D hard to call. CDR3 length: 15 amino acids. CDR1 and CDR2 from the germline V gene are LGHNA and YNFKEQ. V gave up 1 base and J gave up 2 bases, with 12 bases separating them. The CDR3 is CASSQGDGPTYEQYF. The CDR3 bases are TGTGCCAGCAGCCAAGGCGACGGGCCCACCTACGAGCAGTACTTC.

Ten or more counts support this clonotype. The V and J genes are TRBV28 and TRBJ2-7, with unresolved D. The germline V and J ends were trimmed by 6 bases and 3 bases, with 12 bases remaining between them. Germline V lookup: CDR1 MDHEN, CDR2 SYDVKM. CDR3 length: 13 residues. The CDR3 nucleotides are TGTGCCAGCAGACCCATGATGGTCTACGAGCAGTACTTC. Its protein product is CASRPMMVYEQYF.

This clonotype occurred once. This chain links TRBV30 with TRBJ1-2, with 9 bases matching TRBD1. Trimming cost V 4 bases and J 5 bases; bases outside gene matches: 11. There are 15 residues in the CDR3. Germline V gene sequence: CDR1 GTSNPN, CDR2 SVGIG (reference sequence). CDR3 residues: CAWMLPGTGLYGYTF. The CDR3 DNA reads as TGTGCCTGGATGCTTCCCGGGACAGGGTTATATGGCTACACCTTC.

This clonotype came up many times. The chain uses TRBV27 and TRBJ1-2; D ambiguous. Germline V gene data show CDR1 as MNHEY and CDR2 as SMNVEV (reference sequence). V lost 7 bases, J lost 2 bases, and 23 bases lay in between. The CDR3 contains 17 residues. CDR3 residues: CASIGPLWQSGNYGYTF. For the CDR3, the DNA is TGTGCCAGCATTGGCCCTTTGTGGCAGAGTGGGAACTATGGCTACACCTTC.

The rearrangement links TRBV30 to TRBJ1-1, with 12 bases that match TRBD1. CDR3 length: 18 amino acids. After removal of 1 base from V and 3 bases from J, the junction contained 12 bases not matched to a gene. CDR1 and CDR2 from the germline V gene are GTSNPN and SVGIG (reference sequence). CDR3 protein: CAWSGSGQGARGYTEAFF. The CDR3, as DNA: TGTGCCTGGAGTGGGTCGGGACAGGGGGCGAGGGGGTACACTGAAGCTTTCTTT.

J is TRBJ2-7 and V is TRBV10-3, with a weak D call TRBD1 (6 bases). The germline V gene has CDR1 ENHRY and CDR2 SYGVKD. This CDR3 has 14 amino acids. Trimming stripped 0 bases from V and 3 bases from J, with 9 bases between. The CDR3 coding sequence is TGTGCCATCAGTGAGTCGATAGGGGGCTACGAGCAGTACTTC. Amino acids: CAISESIGGYEQYF.

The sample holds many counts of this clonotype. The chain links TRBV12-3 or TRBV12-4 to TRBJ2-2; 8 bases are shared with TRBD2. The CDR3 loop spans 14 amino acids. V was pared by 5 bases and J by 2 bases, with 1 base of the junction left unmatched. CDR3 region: CASSSGSNTGELFF. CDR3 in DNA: TGTGCCAGCAGTAGCGGGAGCAACACCGGGGAGCTGTTTTTT.

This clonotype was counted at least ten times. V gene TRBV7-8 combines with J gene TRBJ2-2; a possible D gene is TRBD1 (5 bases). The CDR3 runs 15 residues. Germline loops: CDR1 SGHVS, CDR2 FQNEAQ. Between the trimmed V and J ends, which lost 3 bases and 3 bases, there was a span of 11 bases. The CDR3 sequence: CASSFGVGHTGELFF. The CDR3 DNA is TGTGCCAGCAGCTTTGGAGTGGGGCACACCGGGGAGCTGTTTTTT.

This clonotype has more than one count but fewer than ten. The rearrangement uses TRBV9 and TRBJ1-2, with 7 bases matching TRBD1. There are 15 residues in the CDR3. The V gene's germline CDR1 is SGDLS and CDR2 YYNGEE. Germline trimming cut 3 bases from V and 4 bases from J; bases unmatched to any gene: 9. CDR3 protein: CASSGQGGTAYGYTF. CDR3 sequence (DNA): TGTGCCAGCAGCGGACAGGGCGGTACTGCCTATGGCTACACCTTC.

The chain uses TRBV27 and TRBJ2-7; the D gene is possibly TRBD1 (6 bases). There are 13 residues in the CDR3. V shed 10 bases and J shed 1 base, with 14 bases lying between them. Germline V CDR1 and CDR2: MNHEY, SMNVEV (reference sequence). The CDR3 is CATAQGRSYEQYF. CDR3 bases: TGTGCCACCGCGCAGGGGCGATCCTACGAGCAGTACTTC.

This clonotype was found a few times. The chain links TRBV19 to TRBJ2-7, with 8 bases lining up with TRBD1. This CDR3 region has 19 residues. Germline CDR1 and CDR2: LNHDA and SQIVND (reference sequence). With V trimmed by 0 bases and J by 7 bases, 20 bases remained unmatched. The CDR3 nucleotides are TGTGCCAGTAGTATAGAGGGCAGGGGGCCGGAATATCGTGGATCGGAGCAGTACTTC. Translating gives CASSIEGRGPEYRGSEQYF.

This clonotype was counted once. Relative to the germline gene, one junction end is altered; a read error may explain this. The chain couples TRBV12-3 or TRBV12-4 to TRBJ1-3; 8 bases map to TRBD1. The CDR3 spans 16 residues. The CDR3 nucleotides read TGTGCCAGCAGCTCGGGACAGGCTGTCTCTGGAAACACTATATATTTT. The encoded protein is CASSSGQAVSGNTIYF.

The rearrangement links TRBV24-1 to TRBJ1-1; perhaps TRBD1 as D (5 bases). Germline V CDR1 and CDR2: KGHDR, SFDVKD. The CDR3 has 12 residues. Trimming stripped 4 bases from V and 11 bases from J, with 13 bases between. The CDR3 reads CATSDQGFGAFF. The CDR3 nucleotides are TGTGCCACCAGTGACCAGGGCTTTGGCGCTTTCTTT.

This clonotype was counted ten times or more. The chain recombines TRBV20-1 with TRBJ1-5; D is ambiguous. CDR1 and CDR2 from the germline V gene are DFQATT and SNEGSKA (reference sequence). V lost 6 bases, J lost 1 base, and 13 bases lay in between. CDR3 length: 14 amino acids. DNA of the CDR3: TGCAGTGCCTCGGAGGGCTCCAGCAATCAGCCCCAGCATTTT. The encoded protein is CSASEGSSNQPQHF.